The 15 T cell receptor beta chains in this list originate from one sample, sequenced in a study of cytomegalovirus exposure and HLA in healthy donors. The PCR employed 60 Vbeta primers together with 13 Jbeta primers. Clones were read by immunoSEQ multiplex PCR, and TCRdb kept only the in-frame ones, dropping some. The sample consists of some 190,000 clones, just under 80% of them appearing once. What was sequenced was PBMCs. These receptors were collected from a female donor in good health and CMV-seronegative.

The CDR3 region is CASSKLAGDSYEQYF. The CDR3 DNA sequence: TGTGCCAGCAGTAAACTAGCGGGTGATTCCTACGAGCAGTACTTC. The chain uses TRBV6-5 and TRBJ2-7; 9 positions match TRBD2. V shed 5 bases and J 1 base; nucleotides not matched to a gene: 6. Germline V gene data show CDR1 as MNHEY and CDR2 as SVGAGI. There are 15 residues in the CDR3.

V is TRBV6-1 and J is TRBJ2-2; 7 bases are shared with TRBD1. The J segment lost 6 bases and the V segment lost 6 bases, leaving 4 bases of the junction unmatched. CDR1 is MNHNS and CDR2 is SASEGT in the germline V gene. This CDR3 has 13 amino acids. CDR3 nucleotides: TGTGCCAGCAGAATTCAGGGGGCCGGGGAGCTGTTTTTT. Its translation is CASRIQGAGELFF.

This chain uses TRBV7-3 with TRBJ2-1; D perhaps matches TRBD2 (7 bases). This CDR3 has 14 amino acids. CDR1 and CDR2 (germline): SGHTA, FQGTGA. V lost 5 bases, J lost 6 bases, and 14 bases lay in between. The CDR3 DNA reads as TGTGCCAGCAGCCTGGTGGGGGGGGCCAATGAGCAGTTCTTC. As protein: CASSLVGGANEQFF.

The V gene is TRBV18, the J gene TRBJ2-3; 9 nucleotides agree with TRBD1. J gave up 1 base and V 3 bases, and 8 bases lay outside the gene matches. The CDR3 is 17 amino acids. Germline values: CDR1 KGHSH, CDR2 LQKENI. CDR3 in DNA: TGTGCCAGCTCACCCCCGGGACAGGGAGGAGGCACAGATACGCAGTATTTT. This encodes CASSPPGQGGGTDTQYF.

This sequence joins TRBV6-6 and TRBJ1-2, with D unclear. CDR1 is MNHNY, CDR2 SVGAGI, per germline (reference sequence). V lost 10 bases to trimming and J lost 0 bases, with 9 bases between them. CDR3 length: 12 amino acids. The CDR3 DNA reads as TGTGCCATCCACGTAGCTAACTATGGCTACACCTTC. Its protein is CAIHVANYGYTF.

The CDR3 here is CASSPRTGGLWETQYF. The CDR3 DNA follows: TGTGCCAGCAGCCCTCGGACAGGGGGTCTGTGGGAGACCCAGTACTTC. V and J are TRBV21-1 and TRBJ2-5; TRBD1 reflects the table's D call only, with no check against the DNA. TRBV21-1 constitutes a pseudogene. The CDR3 loop spans 16 amino acids.

V gene TRBV2 combines with J gene TRBJ1-3; D remains ambiguous. The germline gives CDR1 SNHLY, CDR2 FYNNEI. The CDR3 has 11 amino acids. Deletions cut 7 bases from V and 4 bases from J, with 5 bases between. CDR3 coding DNA: TGTGCCAGCAAGGAGGGAAACACCATATATTTT. Amino acid sequence: CASKEGNTIYF.

This clone was detected ten times or more. The rearrangement links TRBV4-2 to TRBJ2-1; the match to TRBD2 covers 8 bases. CDR1 and CDR2 from the germline V gene are LGHNA and YNFKEQ. V was clipped by 0 bases and J by 1 base; unmatched bases: 5. There are 17 residues in the CDR3. The CDR3 DNA sequence: TGTGCCAGCAGCCAAGAGGGGACGGGAGGGTCCTACAATGAGCAGTTCTTC. Protein sequence: CASSQEGTGGSYNEQFF.

Details on this clone: At one of its ends the junction is not consistent with the germline gene, which may arise from a read error. The sample contains more than one DNA sequence encoding this CDR3. The genes are TRBV7-3 and TRBJ2-7; TRBD1 might be the D (6 bases). CDR3 size: 13 residues. CDR1 is SGHTA, CDR2 FQGTGA, per germline. The CDR3 DNA follows: TGTGCTAGCAGCCCGGCAGGGGCAGGCGAGCAGTACTTC. Translation gives CASSPAGAGEQYF.

This clone was counted a single time. The CDR3 nucleotides are TGTGCCAGCAGCTTAGAATCCCGGGACAGGGGATCGGGTGGCTACACCTTC. It translates to CASSLESRDRGSGGYTF. The chain links TRBV11-3 to TRBJ1-2; 10 bases line up with TRBD1. There are 17 residues in the CDR3. Losses at the gene ends were 0 bases for V and 7 bases for J; bases not matched to a gene: 11. Looked up from germline, CDR1 is SGHNT and CDR2 is YENEEA.

This clone appeared once. V usage is TRBV6-1 and J usage is TRBJ2-7; TRBD1 agrees at 12 bases. The length of the CDR3 is 15 residues. CDR1 is MNHNS and CDR2 is SASEGT in the germline V gene. The V and J ends lost 5 bases and 6 bases, in that order; junction bases with no gene match: 8. The CDR3 region has the DNA TGTGCCAGCAGTAAGTACGGGACAGGGGGCCTCGAGCAGTACTTC. Translation gives CASSKYGTGGLEQYF.

The J gene is TRBJ1-1, the V gene TRBV7-3, with TRBD1 matching 11 bases. Germline loops: CDR1 SGHTA, CDR2 FQGTGA. The J segment lost 3 bases and the V segment lost 2 bases, leaving 8 bases of the junction unmatched. This CDR3 region has 17 residues. The CDR3 nucleotides are TGTGCCAGCAGCTTACTGGACAGGGGGCTTATGGACACTGAAGCTTTCTTT. As protein: CASSLLDRGLMDTEAFF.

This clone was detected once. V and J are TRBV28 and TRBJ1-2; D gene uncertain. This CDR3 comprises 15 residues. Trimming shortened V by 1 base and J by 6 bases, and 15 bases separated the two germline ends. Per the germline V gene, CDR1 is MDHEN and CDR2 is SYDVKM. CDR3 sequence reads: CASSLFGGFTHGYTF. The CDR3 DNA reads as TGTGCCAGCAGTTTATTCGGAGGGTTTACCCATGGCTACACCTTC.

The chain has TRBV10-3 and TRBJ2-3, with 8 bases that match TRBD2. CDR3 length equals 13 residues. J gave up 3 bases and V 6 bases, and 2 bases lay outside the gene matches. Germline V gives CDR1 ENHRY, CDR2 SYGVKD. CDR3 nucleotides: TGTGCCATCAGCGGGAGGGTGACAGATACGCAGTATTTT. Its protein product is CAISGRVTDTQYF.

V gene TRBV7-2 combines with J gene TRBJ2-7; D is unclear. The germline V gene encodes CDR1 SGHTA and CDR2 FQGNSA. Trimming left V 2 bases short and J 2 bases short, with 10 bases between. This CDR3 comprises 14 residues. Here the CDR3 reads CASSLTGGAYEQYF. The CDR3 DNA reads as TGTGCCAGCAGCTTAACCGGCGGTGCCTACGAGCAGTACTTC.